These 15 T cell receptor beta chains share one sample of origin, sequenced in a study of beta chain features in type 1 diabetes. Sequencing targeted expressed TCRB transcripts, as all isolated RNA had been reverse transcribed. The repertoire was sequenced with immunoSEQ multiplex PCR; TCRdb's copy has only in-frame clones and lacks some. The table lists some 500,000 clones, approximately 10% of them singletons, with approximately 0.045% in the top ten. The sequencing sample was made of naive CD4+ T cells from blood. The receptor source for this set is a woman between 18 and 29 years old in good health.

There are a few counts of this clone. The rearrangement joins TRBV7-9 to TRBJ2-1; possibly TRBD2 for D (5 bases). This CDR3 has 12 amino acids. Looked up from germline, CDR1 is SEHNR and CDR2 is FQNEAQ (reference sequence). V was trimmed by 5 bases and J by 9 bases, leaving 11 bases between them. CDR3 nucleotide sequence: TGTGCCAGCAGCCCAGAGGGTGGTGAGCAGTTCTTC. Encoded protein: CASSPEGGEQFF.

The sample holds a few counts of this clone. The genes are TRBV11-2 and TRBJ2-1, with 8 bases identical to TRBD2. The CDR3 is made up of 15 amino acids. Germline-derived CDR1 and CDR2 are SGHAT and FQNNGV. The ends lost 3 bases at V and 10 bases at J; junction bases unmatched: 11. As DNA, the CDR3 is TGTGCCAGCAGCTTTCTTCCAGCGGGAGTGAGGGAGCAGTTCTTC. As protein: CASSFLPAGVREQFF. Complete variable domain (other parts from reference TRBV11-2 and TRBJ2-1): EAGVAQSPRYKIIEKRQSVAFWCNPISGHATLYWYQQILGQGPKLLIQFQNNGVVDDSQLPKDRFSAERLKGVDSTLKIQPAKLEDSAVYLCASSFLPAGVREQFFGPGTRLTVL.

This clone was picked up a small number of times. The chain is built from TRBV4-2 and TRBJ2-1; no reliable D call. V was shortened by 0 bases and J by 12 bases, with 15 bases between the two germline ends. This CDR3 region has 14 residues. The germline CDR1 and CDR2 sequences are LGHNA and YNFKEQ. The CDR3 DNA reads as TGTGCCAGCAGCCAAGATAGATTCCGGCGACCGCAGTTCTTC. Translation: CASSQDRFRRPQFF.

This chain connects TRBV7-7 to TRBJ2-5; 7 bases align to TRBD2. Trimming at V came to 0 bases and at J to 5 bases, leaving 0 bases not matched to a gene. From germline, CDR1 is SSHAT and CDR2 FNYEAQ (reference sequence). There are 13 residues in the CDR3. The CDR3 is CASSLARGETQYF. The CDR3 bases are TGTGCCAGCAGCTTAGCGCGGGGGGAGACCCAGTACTTC.

The chain joins TRBV10-2 to TRBJ2-5; no reliable D call. CDR1 is WSHSY, CDR2 SAAADI, per germline. V gave up 4 bases and J gave up 7 bases, with 7 bases separating them. The CDR3 sequence is 11 residues long. CDR3 bases: TGCGCCAGCAGTGGCAGGACGACCCAGTACTTC. Translation gives CASSGRTTQYF.

V and J are TRBV4-1 and TRBJ1-1; D is ambiguous. The ends were cut back, 7 bases at V and 4 bases at J, with 13 bases in the middle. This CDR3 has 13 amino acids. The germline V gene has CDR1 MGHRA and CDR2 YSYEKL. CDR3 nucleotides: TGCGCCAGCAAAGGTCATAAAAGCACTGAAGCTTTCTTT. It encodes CASKGHKSTEAFF.

In nucleotides, the CDR3 is TGTGCCAGCAGCTATGAGCCTAGGGGGGACACCGGGGAGCTGTTTTTT. This encodes CASSYEPRGDTGELFF. V gene TRBV7-6 combines with J gene TRBJ2-2; D tentatively fits TRBD1 or TRBD2 (6 bases each). Between the trimmed V and J ends, which lost 4 bases and 3 bases, there was a span of 15 bases. The germline V gene encodes CDR1 SGHVS and CDR2 FNYEAQ. The CDR3 has 16 residues.

The V call is TRBV30, the J call TRBJ2-7, with 8 bases that match TRBD1. Germline CDR1 GTSNPN, CDR2 SVGIG (reference sequence). The CDR3 runs to 14 residues. Trimming took 4 bases from V and 4 from J; bases not matched to a gene: 9. CDR3 nucleotide sequence: TGTGCCTGGAAATACCAGGGGGCGCTGTACGAGCAGTACTTC. Amino acid sequence: CAWKYQGALYEQYF.

This chain joins TRBV2 and TRBJ1-5, with 8 bases fitting TRBD1. The CDR3 is made up of 15 amino acids. With V trimmed by 6 bases and J by 7 bases, 11 bases remained unmatched. The germline gives CDR1 SNHLY, CDR2 FYNNEI. Here the CDR3 DNA reads TGTGCCAGCAGATGGGGGACAGGCAAGGGACAGCCCCAGCATTTT. It encodes CASRWGTGKGQPQHF.

V usage is TRBV7-2 and J usage is TRBJ2-3; 7 positions agree with TRBD2. Per germline, CDR1 SGHTA and CDR2 FQGNSA. This CDR3 is 15 amino acids long. J was trimmed by 0 bases and V by 3 bases; bases with no gene match: 3. The CDR3 reads CASSFARGSTDTQYF. The DNA for the CDR3 is TGTGCCAGCAGCTTTGCGCGGGGGAGCACAGATACGCAGTATTTT. Filled out from reference TRBV7-2 and TRBJ2-3, the complete variable domain reads GAGVSQSPSNKVTEKGKDVELRCDPISGHTALYWYRQSLGQGLEFLIYFQGNSAPDKSGLPSDRFSAERTGGSVSTLTIQRTQQEDSAVYLCASSFARGSTDTQYFGPGTRLTVL.

The V gene is TRBV5-1, the J gene TRBJ1-2; 11 bases align to TRBD1. Germline V gene data show CDR1 as SGHRS and CDR2 as YFSETQ. Trimming at V came to 4 bases and at J to 7 bases, leaving 9 bases not matched to a gene. This CDR3 is built from 15 residues. CDR3 sequence reads: CASSPSLDRGLGYTF. The CDR3 coding sequence is TGCGCCAGCAGCCCCTCTTTGGACAGGGGGCTTGGCTACACCTTC.

The chain couples TRBV30 to TRBJ1-2; the D is unclear. The CDR3 is made up of 12 amino acids. From germline, CDR1 is GTSNPN and CDR2 SVGIG (reference sequence). V lost 2 bases and J 8 bases, leaving 12 bases between the germline ends. The CDR3 region is CAWSRLEGGYTF. CDR3 bases: TGTGCCTGGAGTAGGTTGGAGGGCGGCTACACCTTC.

The sample holds a few counts of this clone. This chain uses TRBV29-1 with TRBJ1-4; 9 bases agree with TRBD1. The V and J ends lost 0 bases and 6 bases, in that order; junction bases with no gene match: 2. Germline V gives CDR1 SQVTM, CDR2 ANQGSEA. This CDR3 is built from 14 residues. CDR3 DNA: TGCAGCGTTGAAGACACAGGGGGCCATGAAAAACTGTTTTTT. It yields the protein CSVEDTGGHEKLFF. Variable domain in full (rest from reference TRBV29-1 and TRBJ1-4): SAVISQKPSRDICQRGTSLTIQCQVDSQVTMMFWYRQQPGQSLTLIATANQGSEATYESGFVIDKFPISRPNLTFSTLTVSNMSPEDSSIYLCSVEDTGGHEKLFFGSGTQLSVL.

This clone was seen more than once but under ten times. This chain connects TRBV30 to TRBJ1-5; D gene ambiguous. V dropped 1 base and J dropped 0 bases, with 10 bases sitting between them. From germline, CDR1 is GTSNPN and CDR2 SVGIG (reference sequence). The CDR3 extends over 15 amino acids. The CDR3 bases are TGTGCCTGGAGTGCCCAGCAGATTAGCAATCAGCCCCAGCATTTT. It codes for CAWSAQQISNQPQHF. Filled out from reference TRBV30 and TRBJ1-5, the complete variable domain reads SQTIHQWPATLVQPVGSPLSLECTVEGTSNPNLYWYRQAAGRGLQLLFYSVGIGQISSEVPQNLSASRPQDRQFILSSKKLLLSDSGFYLCAWSAQQISNQPQHFGDGTRLSIL.

In this sample, this clone turned up a few times. The V gene is TRBV30, the J gene TRBJ1-2; D gene uncertain. Germline values: CDR1 GTSNPN, CDR2 SVGIG (reference sequence). V lost 0 bases, J lost 8 bases, and 13 bases lay in between. This CDR3 spans 13 amino acids. The CDR3 coding sequence is TGTGCCTGGAGTGTTCCTTCGGGAGACGGCTACACCTTC. Residues: CAWSVPSGDGYTF.